This T cell receptor (beta chain) was recovered during a study of cytomegalovirus exposure and HLA in healthy donors. Looking at the study overall: Among 150 million to 200 million T cells, an earlier analysis found roughly 100 million unique TCR beta sequences.

This clone showed up just a few times. Its antigen remains unknown. In germline, CDR1 is MNHEY, CDR2 SMNVEV (reference sequence). The CDR3 runs 13 residues. V dropped 4 bases and J dropped 3; count of bases not matched to a gene: 2. Overall study results and limits: Apart from CMV serostatus, no immune exposure information was available.

PCR was performed using 60 Vbeta and 13 Jbeta primers. The data were produced by immunoSEQ multiplex PCR, yet TCRdb's version contains in-frame clones alone and is incomplete. This sample has under 300,000 clones; about nine tenths occur once, and the top ten carry about 1.5%. The V call is TRBV27, the J call TRBJ1-2; TRBD1 agrees at 7 bases. Input material: PBMCs. This clonotype was sampled from a girl aged 2 to 10 in good health and CMV-seronegative. CDR3 loop: CASSSGQHYGYTF. The CDR3 DNA is TGTGCCAGCAGTTCGGGACAGCACTATGGCTACACCTTC.